Each of the 21 T cell receptor beta chains below was sequenced from the same sample in a study of cytomegalovirus exposure and HLA in healthy donors. Sequenced by immunoSEQ multiplex PCR; TCRdb stores in-frame clones only, minus some. This sample carries around 220,000 clones, approximately 88% of them seen once, and the ten largest clones take over 12%. Sequenced sample: PBMCs. These receptors were taken from a woman aged 25 to 39 in good health and CMV-seropositive.

The J gene is TRBJ2-5, the V gene TRBV30; D is unresolved. Trimming took off 0 bases at V and 3 bases at J, with 8 bases between the two ends. The CDR3 consists of 13 residues. Per the germline V gene, CDR1 is GTSNPN and CDR2 is SVGIG (reference sequence). CDR3 in amino acids: CAWSVWAKETQYF. The CDR3 DNA reads as TGTGCCTGGAGTGTATGGGCCAAAGAGACCCAGTACTTC.

V is TRBV7-6 and J is TRBJ2-5, with 7 bases fitting TRBD2. This CDR3 region has 15 residues. CDR1 and CDR2 from the germline V gene are SGHVS and FNYEAQ. J gave up 7 bases and V 0 bases, and 8 bases lay outside the gene matches. The CDR3: CASSLAPSGEGTQYF. CDR3 nucleotides: TGTGCCAGCAGCTTAGCGCCGAGCGGGGAGGGGACCCAGTACTTC. The complete variable domain, with remaining parts taken from reference TRBV7-6 and TRBJ2-5, reads GAGVSQSPRYKVTKRGQDVALRCDPISGHVSLYWYRQALGQGPEFLTYFNYEAQQDKSGLPNDRFSAERPEGSISTLTIQRTEQRDSAMYRCASSLAPSGEGTQYFGPGTRLLVL.

The genes are TRBV18 and TRBJ1-1; D not resolved. The CDR3 is made up of 13 amino acids. V was shortened by 8 bases and J by 0 bases, with 10 bases between the two germline ends. Germline values: CDR1 KGHSH, CDR2 LQKENI. In nucleotides, the CDR3 is TGTGCCAGCATCGCGGTAATGAACACTGAAGCTTTCTTT. Translating it yields CASIAVMNTEAFF. The full variable domain, its missing parts supplied by reference TRBV18 and TRBJ1-1, is NAGVMQNPRHLVRRRGQEARLRCSPMKGHSHVYWYRQLPEEGLKFMVYLQKENIIDESGMPKERFSAEFPKEGPSILRIQQVVRGDSAAYFCASIAVMNTEAFFGQGTRLTVV.

V usage is TRBV27 and J usage is TRBJ2-1, with 7 bases lining up with TRBD2. Losses at the gene ends were 3 bases for V and 2 bases for J; bases not matched to a gene: 4. The CDR3 is 15 amino acids. The V gene's germline CDR1 is MNHEY and CDR2 SMNVEV (reference sequence). The CDR3 DNA sequence: TGTGCCAGCAGTTTCCTAGCGGCCACCTACAATGAGCAGTTCTTC. This translates into CASSFLAATYNEQFF.

This clone was seen a handful of times. This sequence joins TRBV2 and TRBJ1-1; no reliable D call. The CDR3 has 13 amino acids. Germline assignment: CDR1 SNHLY and CDR2 FYNNEI. Trimming shortened V by 11 bases and J by 0 bases, and 13 bases separated the two germline ends. The DNA for the CDR3 is TGTGCCGGAAGACAAGACATGAACACTGAAGCTTTCTTT. Translating gives CAGRQDMNTEAFF.

The rearrangement links TRBV2 to TRBJ2-1; 11 bases align to TRBD2. V lost 7 bases to trimming and J lost 5 bases; unmatched junction nucleotides: 7. The CDR3 is 15 amino acids. In germline, CDR1 is SNHLY, CDR2 FYNNEI. The CDR3 here is CASTRGLAVNNEQFF. The DNA of the CDR3 is TGTGCCAGCACCAGGGGACTAGCGGTTAACAATGAGCAGTTCTTC.

The V and J genes are TRBV25-1 and TRBJ2-5, with D perhaps matching TRBD2 (5 bases). Trimming took off 7 bases at V and 5 bases at J, with 11 bases between the two ends. The CDR3 runs 12 residues. Looked up from germline, CDR1 is MGHDK and CDR2 is SYGVNS. The DNA for the CDR3 is TGTGCCAGCATGACGGACTTGGAGACCCAGTACTTC. Its translation is CASMTDLETQYF.

This chain joins TRBV5-1 and TRBJ2-5; perhaps TRBD1 as D (5 bases). The CDR3 loop spans 14 amino acids. The germline gives CDR1 SGHRS, CDR2 YFSETQ. The V end was cut by 6 bases, the J end by 5 bases, with 17 bases between. The CDR3 sequence: CASTKQANSETQYF. Written as DNA, the CDR3 is TGCGCCAGCACCAAACAGGCGAACTCGGAGACCCAGTACTTC.

The V call is TRBV27, the J call TRBJ2-7; D unresolved. The CDR3 sequence is 15 residues long. Between the trimmed V and J ends, which lost 1 base and 5 bases, there was a span of 15 bases. The germline V gene encodes CDR1 MNHEY and CDR2 SMNVEV (reference sequence). CDR3 bases: TGTGCCAGCAGTTTATTCCCTACCTATGGGGACGAGCAGTACTTC. This codes for CASSLFPTYGDEQYF.

To note about this clone: At one end the junction does not follow the germline gene, possibly because of a read error. The rearrangement joins TRBV5-1 to TRBJ1-1; D possibly corresponds to TRBD1 (5 bases). CDR1 is SGHRS, CDR2 YFSETQ, per germline. The CDR3 runs 14 residues. This CDR3 is CASSLGTLNTEAFF. The CDR3 nucleotides read TGCGCCAGCAGTTTGGGGACGTTGAACACTGAAGCTTTCTTT.

The chain has TRBV7-9 and TRBJ1-1, with D unclear. The CDR3 extends over 12 amino acids. Germline lookup yields CDR1 SEHNR and CDR2 FQNEAQ (reference sequence). Trimming removed 4 bases from V and 1 base from J, with 4 bases in between. CDR3 bases: TGTGCCAGCAGCTCGTGGAACACTGAAGCTTTCTTT. Translating it yields CASSSWNTEAFF.

The chain recombines TRBV27 with TRBJ2-1; D ambiguous. V dropped 2 bases and J dropped 2 bases, with 10 bases sitting between them. Germline V gene lookup returns CDR1 MNHEY and CDR2 SMNVEV (reference sequence). CDR3 length equals 15 residues. The CDR3 spells CASSLGTRTYNEQFF. The CDR3 nucleotides read TGTGCCAGCAGTTTAGGTACTCGAACCTACAATGAGCAGTTCTTC.

The chain combines TRBV30 with TRBJ1-2; D gene uncertain. Germline-derived CDR1 and CDR2 are GTSNPN and SVGIG (reference sequence). The CDR3 consists of 15 residues. Trimming pared 1 base from V and 4 bases from J, leaving 16 bases between. Written as DNA, the CDR3 is TGTGCCTGGAGTGGGTGGGCTAAATCGAGCTATGGCTACACCTTC. This codes for CAWSGWAKSSYGYTF.

A word on this clone: This sample includes further DNA sequences coding for the same CDR3. The chain carries TRBV30 and TRBJ2-1, with D possibly being TRBD1 (6 bases). Germline V lookup: CDR1 GTSNPN, CDR2 SVGIG (reference sequence). CDR3 length equals 14 residues. Between the trimmed V and J ends, which lost 0 bases and 4 bases, there was a span of 10 bases. CDR3 coding DNA: TGTGCCTGGAGTGTAGGGGGTTTATACAATGAGCAGTTCTTC. Protein sequence: CAWSVGGLYNEQFF.

The chain recombines TRBV18 with TRBJ1-1; 7 bases line up with TRBD1. V lost 4 bases to trimming and J lost 3 bases; unmatched junction nucleotides: 5. In germline, CDR1 is KGHSH, CDR2 LQKENI. The CDR3 is 14 residues long. CDR3: CASSLDRVDTEAFF. In DNA, the CDR3 is TGTGCCAGCTCACTAGACAGGGTGGACACTGAAGCTTTCTTT.

The rearrangement links TRBV2 to TRBJ1-4; 7 bases align to TRBD1. V lost 3 bases to trimming and J lost 8 bases; unmatched junction nucleotides: 9. The germline V gene encodes CDR1 SNHLY and CDR2 FYNNEI. CDR3 length equals 15 residues. As DNA, the CDR3 is TGTGCCAGCAGTGACGACAGGGCGTTCACGGAAAAACTGTTTTTT. Its translation is CASSDDRAFTEKLFF.

This chain connects TRBV4-1 to TRBJ1-2, with D uncertain. The germline V gene encodes CDR1 MGHRA and CDR2 YSYEKL. V was clipped by 5 bases and J by 8 bases, with 24 bases between them. CDR3 length: 16 amino acids. The CDR3 sequence is CASSDSIRGRGRGYTF. In DNA form, the CDR3 reads TGCGCCAGCAGCGACTCCATCCGAGGGCGGGGTCGAGGCTACACCTTC.

The V gene is TRBV28, the J gene TRBJ1-2; the D gene is possibly TRBD1 (6 bases). The length of the CDR3 is 12 residues. V lost 5 bases and J lost 3, with 7 bases in between. The germline gives CDR1 MDHEN, CDR2 SYDVKM. The CDR3 region has the DNA TGTGCCAGCAGTAGGACAGACTATGGCTACACCTTC. Its protein product is CASSRTDYGYTF.

The chain is built from TRBV27 and TRBJ1-1; D uncertain. Per germline, CDR1 MNHEY and CDR2 SMNVEV (reference sequence). V lost 3 bases, J lost 2 bases, and 13 bases lay in between. The CDR3 is 15 amino acids. This CDR3 reads CASSFSSGSNTEAFF. The CDR3 DNA follows: TGTGCCAGCAGTTTTTCTAGTGGGTCTAACACTGAAGCTTTCTTT.

In its sample, this clone was seen a few times. V gene TRBV30 combines with J gene TRBJ1-2; D not resolved. Per the germline V gene, CDR1 is GTSNPN and CDR2 is SVGIG (reference sequence). Trimming left V 7 bases short and J 6 bases short, with 18 bases between. CDR3 length equals 13 residues. CDR3 sequence: CASLRASSDGYTF. As DNA, the CDR3 is TGTGCCTCGCTCCGGGCTTCGTCGGATGGCTACACCTTC. Full variable domain (rest looked up from reference TRBV30 and TRBJ1-2): SQTIHQWPATLVQPVGSPLSLECTVEGTSNPNLYWYRQAAGRGLQLLFYSVGIGQISSEVPQNLSASRPQDRQFILSSKKLLLSDSGFYLCASLRASSDGYTFGSGTRLTVV.

The chain is built from TRBV6-5 and TRBJ2-1; D is possibly TRBD2 (6 bases). The CDR3 is 16 residues long. Germline CDR1 reads MNHEY; CDR2 reads SVGAGI. The V gene lost 2 bases and the J gene lost 1 base, with 12 bases spanning the gap. This chain's CDR3 is CASSYGGGSSYNEQFF. The CDR3 DNA reads TGTGCCAGCAGTTACGGGGGAGGTAGTTCCTACAATGAGCAGTTCTTC.